Below are 24 T cell receptor beta chains sequenced from a single sample in a study of cytomegalovirus exposure and HLA in healthy donors. Researchers ran the PCR with 60 Vbeta and 13 Jbeta primers. The assay was immunoSEQ multiplex PCR, and TCRdb's table has in-frame clones only and misses some. The sample shows about 190,000 clones, about four fifths of them seen only once. Source material: PBMCs. These receptors were obtained from a woman in her 30s in good health and CMV-seropositive.

J is TRBJ1-2 and V is TRBV28, with 9 bases identical to TRBD1. V lost 6 bases, J lost 2 bases, and 7 bases stayed unmatched. Germline V lookup: CDR1 MDHEN, CDR2 SYDVKM. This CDR3 region has 15 residues. The CDR3 DNA sequence: TGTGCCAGCAGGAGACCACAGGGGGCGAACTATGGCTACACCTTC. Protein sequence: CASRRPQGANYGYTF.

The chain uses TRBV2 and TRBJ2-5; weak D call: TRBD1 (6 bases). Trimming removed 5 bases at V and 5 bases at J, with 18 bases between. Germline V gives CDR1 SNHLY, CDR2 FYNNEI. This CDR3 is built from 15 residues. CDR3 DNA: TGTGCCAGCAGTCGGACAGTCCCCCCGGGGGAGACCCAGTACTTC. It translates to CASSRTVPPGETQYF.

The chain has TRBV30 and TRBJ1-4; no definite D call. V was trimmed by 1 base and J by 8 bases, leaving 5 bases between them. Germline CDR1 GTSNPN, CDR2 SVGIG (reference sequence). This CDR3 is built from 11 residues. In nucleotides, the CDR3 is TGTGCCTGGAGTGGCAGGGAAAAACTGTTTTTT. It translates to CAWSGREKLFF.

The sample holds one count of this clone. The chain couples TRBV5-1 to TRBJ2-2, with a weak D call TRBD2 (6 bases). Germline CDR1 reads SGHRS; CDR2 reads YFSETQ. The CDR3 loop spans 15 amino acids. V lost 3 bases and J 2 bases, leaving 11 bases between the germline ends. The CDR3 region has the DNA TGCGCCAGCAGCTATAGCGGAGCAAACACCGGGGAGCTGTTTTTT. Translated, it gives CASSYSGANTGELFF.

This clone was recorded once. The chain carries TRBV10-1 and TRBJ2-5; possibly TRBD2 for D (6 bases). The V and J ends lost 6 bases and 2 bases respectively, with 7 bases between them. The CDR3 totals 12 residues. Germline V gene data show CDR1 as WNHNN and CDR2 as SYGVQD (reference sequence). The CDR3 nucleotides are TGCGCCAGCAGCGGGACTCAAGAGACCCAGTACTTC. It codes for CASSGTQETQYF.

The V and J genes are TRBV30 and TRBJ2-7; the D gene is possibly TRBD1 (5 bases). Germline V lookup: CDR1 GTSNPN, CDR2 SVGIG (reference sequence). This CDR3 comprises 12 residues. V was shortened by 2 bases and J by 6 bases, with 11 bases between the two germline ends. CDR3 sequence (DNA): TGTGCCTGGAGTCGAGACAGAGTCGAGCAGTACTTC. It specifies CAWSRDRVEQYF.

This clone has only a few counts. The V gene is TRBV5-1, the J gene TRBJ1-2; TRBD1 matches 7 bases. This CDR3 spans 14 amino acids. The germline CDR1 and CDR2 sequences are SGHRS and YFSETQ. With 0 bases clipped from V and 2 bases from J, the junction kept 1 base outside the gene matches. The CDR3 is CASSLVQGNYGYTF. Here the CDR3 DNA reads TGCGCCAGCAGCTTGGTACAGGGGAACTATGGCTACACCTTC.

The chain has TRBV7-2 and TRBJ1-6; possibly TRBD1 for D (5 bases). V shed 4 bases and J shed 8 bases, with 15 bases lying between them. Germline CDR1 is SGHTA and CDR2 is FQGNSA. The CDR3 runs to 15 residues. CDR3 DNA: TGTGCCAGCAGCTCACCGGGGGTTCGGTATTCACCCCTCCACTTT. This codes for CASSSPGVRYSPLHF.

This rearrangement joins TRBV5-4 to TRBJ1-3, with TRBD1 matching 9 bases. This CDR3 has 17 residues. J was trimmed by 4 bases and V by 2 bases; bases with no gene match: 10. In germline, CDR1 is SGHNT, CDR2 YYREEE (reference sequence). CDR3: CASSFAGTGQKGNTIYF. The CDR3 DNA sequence: TGTGCCAGCAGCTTTGCCGGGACAGGGCAAAAAGGAAACACCATATATTTT.

Only one count was recorded for this clone. This rearrangement joins TRBV10-3 to TRBJ2-2; the D gene is possibly TRBD2 (6 bases). Germline CDR1 reads ENHRY; CDR2 reads SYGVKD. The CDR3 has 14 amino acids. V was clipped by 5 bases and J by 0 bases, with 7 bases between them. CDR3 nucleotide sequence: TGTGCCATCAGTAGGGACTCGAACACCGGGGAGCTGTTTTTT. Translating it yields CAISRDSNTGELFF.

This clone showed up just a few times. The rearrangement uses TRBV28 and TRBJ2-2; D is possibly TRBD1 (6 bases). The CDR3 is made up of 12 amino acids. CDR1 and CDR2 from the germline V gene are MDHEN and SYDVKM. V was pared by 8 bases and J by 5 bases, with 9 bases between. CDR3 region: CASLGQTGELFF. The CDR3, as DNA: TGTGCCAGCTTAGGACAGACCGGGGAGCTGTTTTTT.

The chain couples TRBV11-3 to TRBJ2-5; the match to TRBD2 covers 7 bases. The V segment lost 3 bases and the J segment 0 bases; nucleotides outside the gene matches: 10. The CDR3 sequence is 17 residues long. Per the germline V gene, CDR1 is SGHNT and CDR2 is YENEEA. The DNA for the CDR3 is TGTGCCAGCAGCTTTGGGGGGTGGGGGGGGTACCAAGAGACCCAGTACTTC. Translated, it gives CASSFGGWGGYQETQYF.

The V and J genes are TRBV5-6 and TRBJ2-7; 7 bases line up with TRBD2. The CDR3 length is 15 residues. V shed 4 bases, J shed 4 bases, and the junction held 11 bases outside the gene matches. CDR1 SGHDT and CDR2 YYEEEE come from the germline V gene. CDR3 nucleotides: TGTGCCAGCAGCCCCGGCGGGGGAGAAATATACGAGCAGTACTTC. Translated: CASSPGGGEIYEQYF. Supplemented by reference TRBV5-6 and TRBJ2-7, the full variable domain reads DAGVTQSPTHLIKTRGQQVTLRCSPKSGHDTVSWYQQALGQGPQFIFQYYEEEERQRGNFPDRFSGHQFPNYSSELNVNALLLGDSALYLCASSPGGGEIYEQYFGPGTRLTVT.

CDR3 sequence reads: CASSLPWTSGGANYEQYF. The CDR3 nucleotides are TGTGCCAGCAGTTTACCTTGGACTAGCGGGGGGGCCAACTACGAGCAGTACTTC. This chain connects TRBV28 to TRBJ2-7; 15 nucleotides align to TRBD2. This CDR3 is 18 amino acids long. V dropped 2 bases and J dropped 3; count of bases not matched to a gene: 8. CDR1 and CDR2 from the germline V gene are MDHEN and SYDVKM.

The V call is TRBV4-2, the J call TRBJ1-2; weak D call: TRBD1 (6 bases). The CDR3 consists of 17 residues. The germline V gene encodes CDR1 LGHNA and CDR2 YNFKEQ. V gave up 0 bases and J gave up 6 bases, with 20 bases separating them. CDR3 coding DNA: TGTGCCAGCAGCCAAGACTTGGGGACACCCCGTTCGGATGGCTACACCTTC. Translated, it gives CASSQDLGTPRSDGYTF.

In this sample, this clone turned up a few times. A read error may account for a junction end that differs from germline. The chain joins TRBV7-8 to TRBJ2-5; a possible D gene is TRBD1 (8 bases). The germline CDR1 and CDR2 sequences are SGHVS and FQNEAQ. The CDR3 contains 16 residues. The CDR3 sequence: CTSTHRDRGGQETQYF. The CDR3 DNA reads as TGTACCAGCACCCACCGTGACAGGGGAGGGCAAGAGACCCAGTACTTC.

Comments on this clone: The junction does not match germline at one end; this may be a read error. The chain joins TRBV7-7 to TRBJ2-1; 12 bases map to TRBD1. There are 15 residues in the CDR3. Germline CDR1 is SSHAT and CDR2 is FNYEAQ (reference sequence). The chain's CDR3 is CASSSGQGARGEQFF. CDR3 coding DNA: TGTGCTAGCAGCTCGGGACAGGGGGCGCGGGGTGAGCAGTTCTTC.

This clone was seen more than once but under ten times. This sequence joins TRBV10-3 and TRBJ2-5; tentatively, D is TRBD2 (6 bases). The V end lost 1 base, the J end lost 1 base, and 13 bases lay between the germline ends. This CDR3 has 16 amino acids. The germline V gene encodes CDR1 ENHRY and CDR2 SYGVKD. The CDR3: CAISEFSGESQETQYF. As DNA, the CDR3 is TGTGCCATCAGTGAGTTTAGCGGAGAGTCCCAAGAGACCCAGTACTTC.

This clone was counted only a few times. V gene TRBV30 combines with J gene TRBJ2-1; TRBD1 might be the D (5 bases). The germline V and J ends were trimmed by 1 base and 0 bases, with 10 bases remaining between them. This CDR3 spans 15 amino acids. Germline V gene data show CDR1 as GTSNPN and CDR2 as SVGIG (reference sequence). The CDR3 DNA is TGTGCCTGGAGTGACGACAGCAGCTCCTACAATGAGCAGTTCTTC. Protein: CAWSDDSSSYNEQFF.

The chain links TRBV11-2 to TRBJ2-5, with 8 bases matching TRBD1. This CDR3 spans 14 amino acids. Germline V CDR1 and CDR2: SGHAT, FQNNGV. The junction had 3 bases not matched to a gene; V was cut back by 1 base and J by 5 bases. The CDR3 region is CASSLGTGPETQYF. Written as DNA, the CDR3 is TGTGCCAGCAGCTTAGGGACAGGGCCGGAGACCCAGTACTTC.

This sequence joins TRBV2 and TRBJ1-2, with unresolved D. The CDR3 runs to 13 residues. Germline assignment: CDR1 SNHLY and CDR2 FYNNEI. With 2 bases removed from V and 4 bases from J, the gap between germline ends came to 8 bases. This chain's CDR3 is CASSEIDSYGYTF. CDR3 DNA sequence: TGTGCCAGCAGTGAAATAGATTCCTATGGCTACACCTTC.

V usage is TRBV5-4 and J usage is TRBJ2-4; a weak D match, TRBD1 (7 bases). V lost 1 base to trimming and J lost 0 bases, with 11 bases between them. The CDR3 has 16 amino acids. The germline gives CDR1 SGHNT, CDR2 YYREEE (reference sequence). The CDR3 DNA sequence: TGTGCCAGCAGCTTGTTCCAGGGGGGAGCCAAAAACATTCAGTACTTC. Translating gives CASSLFQGGAKNIQYF. The variable domain in full, with the rest retrieved from reference TRBV5-4 and TRBJ2-4, is ETGVTQSPTHLIKTRGQQVTLRCSSQSGHNTVSWYQQALGQGPQFIFQYYREEENGRGNFPPRFSGLQFPNYSSELNVNALELDDSALYLCASSLFQGGAKNIQYFGAGTRLSVL.

The V call is TRBV13, the J call TRBJ2-1, with D hard to call. The CDR3 sequence is 13 residues long. Between the trimmed V and J ends, which lost 5 bases and 5 bases, there was a span of 10 bases. Germline CDR1 PRHDT, CDR2 FYEKMQ (reference sequence). CDR3 residues: CASSIRLNNEQFF. CDR3 DNA sequence: TGTGCCAGCAGCATCCGACTCAACAATGAGCAGTTCTTC.

There are a few counts of this clone. The J gene is TRBJ1-5, the V gene TRBV10-3; D possibly corresponds to TRBD1 (6 bases). From germline, CDR1 is ENHRY and CDR2 SYGVKD. V was clipped by 0 bases and J by 4 bases, with 13 bases between them. The CDR3 is 16 residues long. The CDR3 DNA is TGTGCCATCAGTGAGTCTGGAAGGGGGAGAAATCAGCCCCAGCATTTT. This translates into CAISESGRGRNQPQHF.